One sample yielded the 5 T cell receptor beta chains listed below, sequenced in a study of CD4 T cells in relation to SARS-CoV-2 and coronaviruses (dated by TCRdb to the early 2020s). These receptors are not linked to any known antigen. The library relied on the immunoSEQ multiplex PCR assay. Entries here come from immuneACCESS through TCRdb and include only in-frame sequences with V and J called. Some clones fail to appear in such tables; in the studies checked, an unresolved V gene covers under half of the shortfall, and the cause of the remainder is unknown. The sample table holds about 40,000 clones, of which around 77% were seen once. Of the sample, over 20% is held by the ten largest clones. The sequencing sample was made of memory CD4+ T cells from PBMCs, cultured in vitro. The meaning of the sample's cell subset or site label: memory (non-naive) CD4+ T cells. Source of these receptors: an adult with COVID-19.

In its sample, this clone was seen once. The V and J genes are TRBV4-3 and TRBJ2-5, with D maybe TRBD1 (5 bases). The CDR3 spans 15 residues. Trimming removed 4 bases from V and 3 bases from J, with 15 bases in between. Germline-derived CDR1 and CDR2 are LGHNA and YSLEER. This CDR3 is CASSPRTPGEETQYF. In DNA, the CDR3 is TGCGCCAGCAGCCCCCGGACACCGGGCGAAGAGACCCAGTACTTC.

The V and J genes are TRBV6-1 and TRBJ2-4; no reliable D call. V was shortened by 5 bases and J by 0 bases, with 8 bases between the two germline ends. CDR3 length: 14 residues. Germline V gene lookup returns CDR1 MNHNS and CDR2 SASEGT. The CDR3 loop is CASSYHIAKNIQYF. DNA for the CDR3: TGTGCCAGCAGTTATCACATAGCCAAAAACATTCAGTACTTC.

V and J are TRBV5-6 and TRBJ1-5; 10 nucleotides match TRBD1. V trimming: 3 bases; J trimming: 7 bases; junction bases outside the gene matches: 13. The CDR3 loop spans 17 amino acids. Germline V lookup: CDR1 SGHDT, CDR2 YYEEEE. The CDR3 coding sequence is TGTGCCAGCAGCTCAGCCGGGACAGGGGCTTTTTTACAGCCCCAGCATTTT. Its translation is CASSSAGTGAFLQPQHF. The whole variable domain, remainder taken from reference TRBV5-6 and TRBJ1-5, is DAGVTQSPTHLIKTRGQQVTLRCSPKSGHDTVSWYQQALGQGPQFIFQYYEEEERQRGNFPDRFSGHQFPNYSSELNVNALLLGDSALYLCASSSAGTGAFLQPQHFGDGTRLSIL.

For the CDR3, the DNA is TGTGCCAGCAGCAACCTTAGGGTGGGGGTCGCCTACGAGCAGTACTTC. Translation: CASSNLRVGVAYEQYF. This chain uses TRBV11-2 with TRBJ2-7; D may correspond to TRBD1 or TRBD2 (5 bases each). The germline CDR1 and CDR2 sequences are SGHAT and FQNNGV. CDR3 size: 16 residues. The ends were cut back, 5 bases at V and 2 bases at J, with 19 bases in the middle.

This rearrangement joins TRBV5-1 to TRBJ2-1, with D unclear. Germline lookup yields CDR1 SGHRS and CDR2 YFSETQ. Trimming removed 3 bases from V and 9 bases from J, with 7 bases in between. The CDR3 has 11 amino acids. This CDR3 is CASSSSSEQFF. The CDR3 DNA is TGCGCCAGCAGCTCAAGTTCTGAGCAGTTCTTC.